Sequencing of this T cell receptor (beta chain) was carried out in a study of cytomegalovirus exposure and HLA in healthy donors (dated by TCRdb to 2015 to 2018). A note on the overall study: An earlier analysis of a few hundred of the donors reported approximately 260 Gb of sequence data and 117 million unique TCR beta sequences obtained from roughly 180 million T cells. Genome-wide SNP genotypes for about 55% of the 666 donors were used in a later genetic analysis, which treated that subset as a discovery cohort. Rather than using new phenotypic data, the later analysis identified candidate immune exposures from TCR beta sequences and from how often those sequences occurred across donors. An earlier analysis of approximately 580 of the donors used high-throughput TCR beta sequencing to judge whether each TCR beta V gene segment behaved as functional or pseudogenic. The T cell repertoires of several hundred subjects were profiled by immunosequencing and related to cytomegalovirus serostatus. Across approximately 400 genotyped donors of the cohort, an average of roughly 250,000 unique TCR beta nucleotide sequences per donor were sequenced, and roughly 20% of those sequences were non-productive. The aim of the study was to test whether cataloging public T cell receptors could identify signatures of past pathogen exposure. Because of strong linkage in the cohort, roughly five DR-DQ haplotypes were treated as single units for association and clustering. A separate validation cohort of 100 to 150 different subjects was used in addition to the approximately 640-subject first cohort. Donor age, sex, ethnicity and CMV serostatus were compiled alongside the repertoire data. Of the approximately 400 genotyped donors, 65% to 90% were placed in the genetic ancestry cluster associated with self-reported Caucasian donors. All discovery cohort repertoires had been generated using a single sequencing platform. To predict cytomegalovirus infection status, the study combined high-throughput TCR immunosequencing, statistical association of individual TCRs with disease status, and machine learning. To study patterns of TCR occurrence, a later analysis re-analyzed previously published TCR beta repertoires from around 700 donors and added high-resolution HLA genotyping. The number of typed donors differed by locus: roughly 629-630 for A, B, C, DRB1 and DQB1; approximately 530 for DQA1; 606 for DPA1; and some 450 for DPB1. Roughly 300 gigabases of sequencing data and 78 million or so unique TCR sequences were included in an early release covering roughly 600 HLA-typed donors. Both class I and class II loci were covered by HLA typing, at four-digit resolution. Broad study findings and their caveats: According to a later analysis, parvovirus B19, influenza, CMV and Epstein-Barr virus appeared linked to several top co-occurrence clusters. The earlier analysis of some 560 of the donors excluded about 16 rarely observed V segments, including chromosome 9 orphons, because counts were too low. Because some donors lacked HLA typing at each locus, the association tests relied only on the typed subset. Linkage disequilibrium might explain the correlated functional status among segregating V segments, but an unknown experimental factor could not be excluded. In vitro tests confirmed that a few of the cytomegalovirus-associated TCR beta chains recognize cytomegalovirus antigens. A further reported finding was that TCR beta sequences accurately predicted the HLA-A and HLA-B alleles for most subjects in the first cohort. The 87-base-pair reads could not distinguish some IMGT-functional V segments, including TRBV6-2 and TRBV6-3, so those segments were excluded. Only TCR beta chains were sequenced in this cohort, and the absence of alpha or paired-chain data limited detectable features. V-gene and J-gene trimming of TCR beta chains was associated with a missense DCLRE1C variant in a later genetic analysis, and the association was replicated in an independent cohort. When HLA alleles, especially DR and DQ, strongly co-occurred, attributing TCR associations to individual alleles was difficult. In both the original and validation cohorts, the classifier was reported to diagnose cytomegalovirus status with high specificity and sensitivity. A total of fewer than 200 TCR beta chains were listed by the study as associated with cytomegalovirus. According to a later genetic analysis, donors in an Asian-associated ancestry cluster had fewer N-insertions in productive TCRs than the approximately 630-donor mean. Broadly in line with IMGT annotations, most TCR beta V segments showed up in productive rearrangements about 90% or about 30% of the time in an earlier analysis of around 550 of the donors. In a later analysis, HLA-associated TCR beta chains were found to be more clonally expanded and to have lower generation probabilities than equally common non-associated chains. Sequencing depth was assumed to be roughly uniform across donors in the presence/absence analyses, though that assumption may not hold. In a later analysis, some 17,000 TCR beta sequences were associated with specific HLA alleles at a false discovery rate of 0.05. A later analysis found that TCR association rates varied across HLA loci, with DRB1 alleles showing the most associated TCRs and HLA-C alleles the fewest. For the cohort, immune exposure information was limited to CMV serostatus. Most CMV-associated TCR beta chains appeared to be HLA-restricted in a later analysis, and the HLA associations seemed to be driven largely by CMV exposure. A cluster of highly shared sequence variants was judged likely to represent a technical artifact of the sequencing pipeline. The authors suggested that the approach could potentially be generalized to other disease states and immunological phenotypes. Across donors, most TCR sequences were observed very rarely, whereas some public TCRs were present in many individuals.

Only a few counts were recorded for this clone. Its antigen remains undetermined. No base quality information exists; no much larger clone differs at one position. The cohort comprised 550 to 700 healthy bone marrow donors. Cohort members were all nominally healthy when sampled, although unrecorded immune exposures were likely present. The donor tested CMV seronegative and was one of the 352 seronegative cohort members. Every donor gave a peripheral blood sample, and the peripheral blood mononuclear cells from that sample were used for TCR beta sequencing. Genomic DNA was extracted from the blood cell samples with the Qiagen DNeasy Blood Extraction Kit. CDR1 and CDR2, per the germline V gene, are SGHRS and YFSETQ. V is shortened by 4 bases, J by 4 bases, and the region joining them spans 14 bases. The CDR3 spans 14 residues, from the cysteine through the phenylalanine. Just CDR3 DNA is preserved here, 42 bases in frame from base 1.

The method behind the library was the immunoSEQ multiplex PCR assay. For the multiplex PCR, a mixture combining 60 forward primers for TCR Vbeta segments and 13 reverse primers for TCR Jbeta segments was used. The CDR3 region of rearranged TCR beta genes was amplified from genomic DNA with a multiplex PCR assay. On the Illumina HiSeq System, the amplified TCR beta libraries were sequenced as 87-base-pair reads. On the study's bioinformatics: Across the 700 or so repertoires, a later analysis counted roughly 84 million unique TCR beta chains, 8.5 million to 12 million of which were shared by at least two donors. A nearest-neighbor algorithm error-corrected the raw reads and collapsed the reads into unique sequences, merging closely related sequences to remove PCR and sequencing errors. V, D and J gene segments were assigned by aligning CDR3 sequences to IMGT reference sequences. For a sequence to be retained, a match of at least six nucleotides to both a V gene segment and a J gene segment was required. A rearrangement counted as productive if the CDR3 had no stop codons and remained in frame with V and J, and every other rearrangement counted as non-productive. Following IMGT convention, CDR3 was defined as the stretch from the second conserved V-encoded cysteine to the conserved J-encoded phenylalanine. In an earlier analysis of some 550 of the donors, sequences lacking an unambiguous match to a single V gene segment were excluded. In an earlier analysis of approximately 610 of the donors, V segments were called functional above 56.7% productive rearrangements and were called segregating when the between-donor standard deviation exceeded 5%. A statistical classification framework was built to diagnose cytomegalovirus status from the catalog of TCR beta chain sequences. A later analysis assigned V and J genes by comparing TCR nucleotide sequences with IMGT/GENE-DB human TR gene sequences. In a later analysis, CDR3 sequences and most-parsimonious VDJ recombination scenarios were assigned using the TCRdist pipeline. In a later analysis, each TCR beta chain was defined by its CDR3 amino acid sequence together with its V-gene family, and reads lacking a unique V-gene family were excluded. To address suspected cross-contamination and a sequencing artifact, a later analysis removed some 620 highly shared, low-generation-probability nucleotide sequences. For each public chain, a later analysis derived a clonal expansion index from normalized ranks of inferred template counts within each repertoire. A later analysis computed generation probabilities with a VDJ recombination model fitted to out-of-frame rearrangements, and checked the results against IGoR. A later analysis scored TCR-TCR, TCR-HLA and TCR-CMV co-occurrence with hypergeometric tests, applying a repertoire-size bias correction to TCR pairs. False discovery rates were estimated in a later analysis by permuting HLA or CMV assignments 20 times. In a later analysis, co-occurring TCRs were grouped with DBSCAN, and TCRdist sequence similarity was added when clustering was performed within HLA-allele-positive subsets. Repertoires with fewer than 30,000 or more than 120,000 public chains were left out of co-occurrence clustering, as were roughly five repertoires with anomalous nucleotide sharing. TCRdb obtained this table from immuneACCESS and retained in-frame rearrangements with V and J assigned. These tables miss some clones; where compared with another copy, unresolved V genes account for less than half of the shortfall, and the remainder is unexplained. V, J and clone size derive from that table, while D and trimming were established from the DNA sequence. The sample table shows about 130,000 clones, and roughly 78% are seen once. The ten largest clones represent 5.3% of the sample.

The specimen sequenced was PBMCs. The sequence came from a man aged 25 to 40 in good health and CMV-seronegative. The chain is encoded by TRBV5-1 joined to TRBJ2-5; the D gene is perhaps TRBD1, from 5 matching bases. CDR3 protein: CASSEGHQGETQYF. The DNA sequence is as follows: TGCGCCAGCAGCGAAGGACATCAAGGAGAGACCCAGTACTTC.